This T cell receptor beta chain was profiled in a study of read filtering for tumor transcriptome and immune sequencing. The wider study: Patients were approximately 18 male and 11 to 15 female, mean age 65.9 years, range about 47 to 85. IR-seq gave about 3.5 to 10.27 million TCR reads per sample; RNA-seq gave roughly 80 to 1273.

This clonotype was found many times. Its antigen is currently unknown. The CDR3 has 14 amino acids. Germline V gives CDR1 SEHNR, CDR2 FQNEAQ (reference sequence). Trimming removed 1 base from V and 2 bases from J, with 8 bases in between. Whole-study findings and limits: In IR-seq, single-read clonotypes were around 80% of clonotypes but around 3.2% of reads. Even smaller IR-seq throughput identified most shared clonotypes.

Molecular barcoded adaptors covering alpha/delta and beta/gamma chains were used on about 0.4 ug RNA. From the reads, TCRdb called clonotypes with MiXCR, one entry per CDR3 protein. The sample includes around 58,000 distinct CDR3 sequences, approximately 14% seen only once; the top ten take approximately 47%. The source of this sequence is a donor at least 40 years old with multiple myeloma. The sample taken for sequencing was a population of CD138-negative cells sorted from bone marrow. The chain carries TRBV7-9 and TRBJ1-1, with D hard to call. In DNA form, the CDR3 reads TGTGCCAGCAGCTTAGGGGCAAGAAACACTGAAGCTTTCTTT. It yields the protein CASSLGARNTEAFF.